These 15 T cell receptor beta chains share one sample of origin, sequenced in a study of cytomegalovirus exposure and HLA in healthy donors. The PCR was carried out with 60 Vbeta primers and 13 Jbeta primers. The repertoire was sequenced with immunoSEQ multiplex PCR; TCRdb's copy has only in-frame clones and lacks some. The sample lists just over 150,000 clones; 84% were seen once. The sequenced material came from PBMCs. These receptors all come from a man between 18 and 29 years old in good health and CMV-seronegative.

This rearrangement joins TRBV28 to TRBJ2-3, with 13 nucleotides matching TRBD2. Germline lookup yields CDR1 MDHEN and CDR2 SYDVKM. The CDR3 runs 18 residues. After removal of 5 bases from V and 2 bases from J, the junction contained 10 bases not matched to a gene. In nucleotides, the CDR3 is TGTGCCAGCAGTAAGATAGGACTAGCGGGGGAGAACACAGATACGCAGTATTTT. Its protein is CASSKIGLAGENTDTQYF. Full variable domain (outside the CDR3, taken from reference TRBV28 and TRBJ2-3): DVKVTQSSRYLVKRTGEKVFLECVQDMDHENMFWYRQDPGLGLRLIYFSYDVKMKEKGDIPEGYSVSREKKERFSLILESASTNQTSMYLCASSKIGLAGENTDTQYFGPGTRLTVL.

This clone was counted only a few times. The rearrangement uses TRBV6-4 and TRBJ2-2; 12 positions match TRBD2. Per germline, CDR1 MRHNA and CDR2 SNTAGT. CDR3 length equals 14 residues. The J segment lost 4 bases and the V segment lost 6 bases, leaving 0 bases of the junction unmatched. The CDR3 here is CASRTSGSTGELFF. The CDR3 DNA sequence: TGTGCCAGCAGGACTAGCGGGAGCACCGGGGAGCTGTTTTTT.

V is TRBV29-1 and J is TRBJ2-7; TRBD1 is a possible D gene (5 bases). The germline CDR1 and CDR2 sequences are SQVTM and ANQGSEA. The CDR3 spans 14 residues. Between the trimmed V and J ends, which lost 3 bases and 1 base, there was a span of 13 bases. The CDR3 protein is CSVEFRDVSYEQYF. The CDR3 DNA sequence: TGCAGCGTTGAGTTCAGGGATGTGTCCTACGAGCAGTACTTC.

The rearrangement links TRBV28 to TRBJ1-5; TRBD1 agrees at 9 bases. Per the germline V gene, CDR1 is MDHEN and CDR2 is SYDVKM. J was trimmed by 5 bases and V by 5 bases; bases with no gene match: 13. The CDR3 contains 17 residues. CDR3 DNA sequence: TGTGCCAGCAGTACGCGGAGCCCGGGACAGGGCTATCAGCCCCAGCATTTT. Protein sequence: CASSTRSPGQGYQPQHF.

The gene calls are TRBV29-1 and TRBJ1-2, with unresolved D. The length of the CDR3 is 13 residues. V shed 1 base and J shed 6 bases, with 12 bases lying between them. CDR1 SQVTM and CDR2 ANQGSEA come from the germline V gene. The chain's CDR3 is CSVEGGIGDGYTF. In nucleotides, the CDR3 is TGCAGCGTTGAAGGGGGAATCGGGGATGGCTACACCTTC.

The chain has TRBV6-4 and TRBJ1-2; the match to TRBD1 covers 9 bases. Germline CDR1 is MRHNA and CDR2 is SNTAGT. J was trimmed by 7 bases and V by 6 bases; bases with no gene match: 6. The CDR3 has 13 residues. The CDR3 protein is CASSLDRGSGYTF. The CDR3 nucleotides are TGTGCCAGCAGCCTGGACAGGGGAAGTGGCTACACCTTC.

This clone was observed a single time. The V and J genes are TRBV7-2 and TRBJ1-1, with TRBD1 identical over 9 bases. The germline V gene encodes CDR1 SGHTA and CDR2 FQGNSA. This CDR3 region has 16 residues. With 6 bases clipped from V and 1 base from J, the junction kept 9 bases outside the gene matches. The CDR3 region is CASREQGAWGNTEAFF. The DNA for the CDR3 is TGTGCCAGCAGGGAACAGGGGGCATGGGGGAACACTGAAGCTTTCTTT.

This sequence joins TRBV7-8 and TRBJ1-5; the match to TRBD1 covers 8 bases. CDR1 SGHVS and CDR2 FQNEAQ come from the germline V gene. The CDR3 sequence is 14 residues long. V gave up 5 bases and J gave up 4 bases; unmatched junction bases: 4. The CDR3 DNA reads TGTGCCAGCAGCCTGGGACAGGTTAATCAGCCCCAGCATTTT. Its translation is CASSLGQVNQPQHF.

V is TRBV28 and J is TRBJ2-7, with 8 bases fitting TRBD1. This CDR3 is built from 15 residues. Germline V lookup: CDR1 MDHEN, CDR2 SYDVKM. The J segment lost 2 bases and the V segment lost 2 bases, leaving 5 bases of the junction unmatched. The CDR3 spells CASSLARQGTYEQYF. The CDR3 bases are TGTGCCAGCAGTTTAGCTCGACAGGGGACCTACGAGCAGTACTTC.

The rearrangement joins TRBV18 to TRBJ2-6, with D perhaps matching TRBD1 (6 bases). V gave up 1 base and J gave up 3 bases, with 13 bases separating them. The length of the CDR3 is 17 residues. The V gene's germline CDR1 is KGHSH and CDR2 LQKENI. In nucleotides, the CDR3 is TGTGCCAGCTCACCACAGGCAGGGGCGCGTGGGGCCAACGTCCTGACTTTC. Translating gives CASSPQAGARGANVLTF.

This clone was seen a few times. J is TRBJ1-1 and V is TRBV28, with 7 bases matching TRBD1. The CDR3 sequence is 13 residues long. Germline assignment: CDR1 MDHEN and CDR2 SYDVKM. Losses at the gene ends were 5 bases for V and 5 bases for J; bases not matched to a gene: 5. This CDR3 reads CASSQYRGTEAFF. CDR3 coding DNA: TGTGCCAGCAGTCAGTACAGGGGAACTGAAGCTTTCTTT.

This clone was detected only once. The gene calls are TRBV6-5 and TRBJ1-3, with D possibly matching TRBD1 (5 bases). Per the germline V gene, CDR1 is MNHEY and CDR2 is SVGAGI. Trimming removed 11 bases from V and 4 bases from J, with 9 bases in between. This CDR3 has 11 amino acids. The CDR3 loop reads CAAQGGNTIYF. The CDR3 nucleotides are TGTGCCGCCCAGGGAGGAAACACCATATATTTT.

This chain connects TRBV5-1 to TRBJ1-1; 7 positions agree with TRBD1. V gave up 3 bases and J gave up 8 bases; unmatched junction bases: 7. The CDR3 contains 13 residues. CDR1 SGHRS and CDR2 YFSETQ come from the germline V gene. Here the CDR3 reads CASSWLTDREAFF. Here the CDR3 DNA reads TGCGCCAGCAGCTGGTTGACGGACAGGGAAGCTTTCTTT.

This sequence joins TRBV9 and TRBJ2-7, with TRBD2 identical over 7 bases. The germline V gene encodes CDR1 SGDLS and CDR2 YYNGEE. With 3 bases clipped from V and 0 bases from J, the junction kept 3 bases outside the gene matches. This CDR3 region has 14 residues. The CDR3 protein is CASSARTSSYEQYF. The DNA of the CDR3 is TGTGCCAGCAGCGCCCGGACTAGCTCCTACGAGCAGTACTTC.

The V call is TRBV9, the J call TRBJ1-6; a weak D match, TRBD1 (6 bases). The CDR3 is made up of 16 amino acids. V lost 4 bases, J lost 10 bases, and 21 bases lay in between. CDR1 is SGDLS, CDR2 YYNGEE, per germline. This CDR3 is CASSPFQGLGGSPLHF. The CDR3 nucleotides are TGTGCCAGCAGCCCATTCCAGGGGCTGGGTGGATCACCCCTCCACTTT.